This TCR beta chain was recorded in a study of response to subunit inactivated influenza vaccine. CDR3 length equals 15 residues. Germline lookup yields CDR1 SGHTA and CDR2 FQGNSA. Trimming cost V 2 bases and J 6 bases; bases outside gene matches: 6. MiXCR, applied by TCRdb to the RT-PCR reads, yields one record per CDR3 protein. The table lists roughly 630,000 distinct CDR3 sequences, 13% to 15% of them singletons. The input for sequencing was PBMCs from blood, taken around two weeks before vaccination. V gene TRBV7-2 combines with J gene TRBJ2-2; 7 bases map to TRBD2. The sequence came from a man aged 50 or older who received an inactivated influenza vaccine. The CDR3 DNA follows: TGTGCCAGCAGCTTACAGTGGGGGGGAGCCGGGGAGCTGTTTTTT. It encodes CASSLQWGGAGELFF.